These 20 T cell receptor beta chains were sequenced from one sample in a study of early stage breast cancer tumors. The protocol was immunoSEQ multiplex PCR, while the TCRdb copy is restricted to in-frame clones and leaves out a portion. The data show more than 13,000 clones, 79% seen once. Material for sequencing was normal breast tissue next to the tumor. These TCRs come from a person in their fifties with breast cancer.

V and J are TRBV4-3 and TRBJ2-3; 9 nucleotides line up with TRBD2. Germline lookup yields CDR1 LGHNA and CDR2 YSLEER. This CDR3 is 16 amino acids long. The V and J ends lost 1 base and 4 bases, in that order; junction bases with no gene match: 6. CDR3 in amino acids: CASSQVAGGGADTQYF. CDR3 DNA: TGCGCCAGCAGCCAAGTTGCGGGAGGGGGGGCAGATACGCAGTATTTT.

The genes are TRBV7-3 and TRBJ2-5, with TRBD2 matching 9 bases. Per the germline V gene, CDR1 is SGHTA and CDR2 is FQGTGA. The V gene end was trimmed by 5 bases and the J gene end by 5 bases; junction bases not matched to a gene: 6. CDR3 size: 14 residues. CDR3 region: CASSINSGSETQYF. The DNA for the CDR3 is TGTGCCAGCAGCATCAATAGCGGGAGCGAGACCCAGTACTTC.

V usage is TRBV30 and J usage is TRBJ2-7, with D possibly TRBD1 on 5 matching bases. The ends were cut back, 7 bases at V and 6 bases at J, with 19 bases in the middle. The CDR3 length is 13 residues. CDR1 and CDR2 (germline): GTSNPN, SVGIG (reference sequence). The chain's CDR3 is CAYAVQDWGEQYF. Written as DNA, the CDR3 is TGTGCCTACGCTGTACAGGATTGGGGCGAGCAGTACTTC.

This chain uses TRBV7-2 with TRBJ1-2; D is unclear. The CDR3 is 14 amino acids. CDR1 is SGHTA and CDR2 is FQGNSA in the germline V gene. V lost 1 base and J lost 3, with 9 bases in between. This chain's CDR3 is CASSLGPEYYGYTF. The CDR3 coding sequence is TGTGCCAGCAGCTTAGGCCCAGAATACTATGGCTACACCTTC.

The chain has TRBV13 and TRBJ2-3; D might be TRBD1 (6 bases). Germline-derived CDR1 and CDR2 are PRHDT and FYEKMQ (reference sequence). This CDR3 has 14 residues. V was cut by 5 bases and J by 0 bases, with 9 bases left in between. The CDR3: CASSIGQSTDTQYF. The CDR3 nucleotides are TGTGCCAGCAGCATTGGACAGAGCACAGATACGCAGTATTTT.

The V call is TRBV9, the J call TRBJ2-1; 12 bases match TRBD2. With V trimmed by 4 bases and J by 7 bases, 6 bases remained unmatched. This CDR3 has 15 residues. Germline values: CDR1 SGDLS, CDR2 YYNGEE. CDR3: CASSPTSGRGNEQFF. The CDR3 DNA sequence: TGTGCCAGCAGCCCGACTAGCGGGAGAGGGAATGAGCAGTTCTTC.

This chain joins TRBV7-2 and TRBJ2-1; possible D gene TRBD2, 7 bases. In germline, CDR1 is SGHTA, CDR2 FQGNSA. The germline V and J ends were trimmed by 5 bases and 7 bases, with 18 bases remaining between them. The CDR3 totals 15 residues. The CDR3 sequence is CASSPRGGGWNEQFF. The DNA for the CDR3 is TGTGCCAGCAGCCCCAGAGGGGGGGGGTGGAATGAGCAGTTCTTC. Complete variable domain (other parts from reference TRBV7-2 and TRBJ2-1): GAGVSQSPSNKVTEKGKDVELRCDPISGHTALYWYRQSLGQGLEFLIYFQGNSAPDKSGLPSDRFSAERTGGSVSTLTIQRTQQEDSAVYLCASSPRGGGWNEQFFGPGTRLTVL.

V is TRBV6-6 and J is TRBJ2-7; D is perhaps TRBD2 (6 bases). Trimming cost V 5 bases and J 2 bases, with 19 bases left between them. Germline V gene data show CDR1 as MNHNY and CDR2 as SVGAGI (reference sequence). The CDR3 length is 16 residues. CDR3 bases: TGTGCCAGCAGTCTCGCTCTAGCGCCACGAGCCTACGAGCAGTACTTC. Translating it yields CASSLALAPRAYEQYF.

The V gene is TRBV6-1, the J gene TRBJ2-5; tentative D call: TRBD2 (7 bases). There are 16 residues in the CDR3. Germline loops: CDR1 MNHNS, CDR2 SASEGT. With 4 bases removed from V and 2 bases from J, the gap between germline ends came to 17 bases. CDR3 sequence reads: CASSGAGAGLQETQYF. CDR3 coding DNA: TGTGCCAGCAGTGGTGCGGGGGCGGGGCTTCAAGAGACCCAGTACTTC.

This chain uses TRBV10-3 with TRBJ2-5; 10 bases agree with TRBD1. Germline V gives CDR1 ENHRY, CDR2 SYGVKD. The CDR3 has 15 amino acids. V shed 7 bases and J 4 bases; nucleotides not matched to a gene: 9. CDR3 sequence reads: CAIKGGTGEGETQYF. CDR3 sequence (DNA): TGTGCCATCAAGGGTGGGACAGGGGAGGGAGAGACCCAGTACTTC.

The chain carries TRBV28 and TRBJ2-7; a weak D match, TRBD2 (5 bases). Germline CDR1 is MDHEN and CDR2 is SYDVKM. CDR3 size: 18 residues. The V end was cut by 3 bases, the J end by 2 bases, with 23 bases between. The CDR3 DNA is TGTGCCAGCAGTTTCGGAGGCGTCAGGTCCTTCCTCGCCTACGAGCAGTACTTC. It translates to CASSFGGVRSFLAYEQYF.

The V gene is TRBV7-2, the J gene TRBJ2-7, with D possibly TRBD2 on 5 matching bases. Per the germline V gene, CDR1 is SGHTA and CDR2 is FQGNSA. V lost 5 bases, J lost 3 bases, and 14 bases lay in between. The CDR3 consists of 14 residues. The CDR3 sequence is CASSAGPGNYEQYF. The CDR3 coding sequence is TGTGCCAGCAGCGCCGGCCCCGGGAACTACGAGCAGTACTTC. Full variable domain (remainder filled in from reference TRBV7-2 and TRBJ2-7): GAGVSQSPSNKVTEKGKDVELRCDPISGHTALYWYRQSLGQGLEFLIYFQGNSAPDKSGLPSDRFSAERTGGSVSTLTIQRTQQEDSAVYLCASSAGPGNYEQYFGPGTRLTVT.

Relative to its sample, this clone is medium-sized. The V call is TRBV7-9, the J call TRBJ2-2, with D possibly being TRBD2 (5 bases). The germline V gene has CDR1 SEHNR and CDR2 FQNEAQ (reference sequence). This CDR3 is built from 15 residues. V lost 2 bases, J lost 7 bases, and 14 bases lay in between. The CDR3 DNA reads TGTGCCAGCAGCTTATTCCAACTCAGCGGCGGGGAGCTGTTTTTT. Translating gives CASSLFQLSGGELFF.

The rearrangement links TRBV5-4 to TRBJ1-2; no reliable D call. The V end lost 4 bases, the J end lost 0 bases, and 7 bases lay between the germline ends. Germline V gene sequence: CDR1 SGHNT, CDR2 YYREEE (reference sequence). CDR3 length: 13 residues. CDR3 residues: CASSPTANYGYTF. The CDR3 DNA reads TGTGCCAGCAGCCCCACAGCTAACTATGGCTACACCTTC.

The chain uses TRBV29-1 and TRBJ1-1; no reliable D call. Germline-derived CDR1 and CDR2 are SQVTM and ANQGSEA. Trimming pared 4 bases from V and 0 bases from J, leaving 6 bases between. The CDR3 length is 12 residues. CDR3 nucleotide sequence: TGCAGCGTTGGTAAGCTGAACACTGAAGCTTTCTTT. It translates to CSVGKLNTEAFF.

This sequence joins TRBV5-1 and TRBJ2-5; D may be TRBD2 (6 bases). The CDR3 loop spans 16 amino acids. The V and J ends lost 4 bases and 1 base respectively, with 17 bases between them. CDR1 and CDR2 (germline): SGHRS, YFSETQ. CDR3 sequence: CASSRGLTGPQETQYF. The CDR3 DNA reads TGCGCCAGCAGCCGGGGACTGACTGGACCCCAAGAGACCCAGTACTTC.

V usage is TRBV4-1 and J usage is TRBJ2-4; TRBD2 aligns across 7 bases. The CDR3 covers 17 residues. The junction had 10 bases not matched to a gene; V was cut back by 0 bases and J by 5 bases. Germline V gene lookup returns CDR1 MGHRA and CDR2 YSYEKL. The CDR3 reads CASSQDLGGVGENIQYF. The CDR3 DNA reads TGCGCCAGCAGCCAAGACCTGGGAGGGGTAGGTGAAAACATTCAGTACTTC.

The chain couples TRBV9 to TRBJ2-1, with TRBD2 matching 9 bases. Germline trimming cut 1 base from V and 6 bases from J; bases unmatched to any gene: 11. The CDR3 contains 17 residues. Germline V gene lookup returns CDR1 SGDLS and CDR2 YYNGEE. The CDR3: CASSVRGRAGGLNEQFF. CDR3 DNA: TGTGCCAGCAGCGTACGGGGACGGGCGGGGGGGCTCAATGAGCAGTTCTTC.

This chain links TRBV11-2 with TRBJ2-7, with 7 bases lining up with TRBD1. There are 14 residues in the CDR3. V gave up 5 bases and J gave up 6 bases; unmatched junction bases: 10. Germline loops: CDR1 SGHAT, CDR2 FQNNGV. CDR3 residues: CASSPRKTGPEQYF. In nucleotides, the CDR3 is TGTGCCAGCAGCCCTCGGAAGACAGGGCCCGAGCAGTACTTC.

The V and J genes are TRBV10-3 and TRBJ2-5; TRBD2 aligns across 15 bases. With 6 bases clipped from V and 5 bases from J, the junction kept 10 bases outside the gene matches. Germline V CDR1 and CDR2: ENHRY, SYGVKD. The CDR3 runs 17 residues. The CDR3: CAISPGLAGGERETQYF. In DNA, the CDR3 is TGTGCCATCAGCCCGGGACTAGCGGGAGGCGAACGGGAGACCCAGTACTTC.